What follows describes a single TCR beta chain. This specimen comes from a study of blood T cell repertoires in COVID-19. Overall study: PBMCs, B-cell-depleted T cells, or T cells provided the cDNA or gDNA that made up the material.

Germline V gene data show CDR1 as MDHEN and CDR2 as SYDVKM. V shed 8 bases, J shed 4 bases, and the junction held 18 bases outside the gene matches. CDR3 length equals 17 residues. Assay used: immunoSEQ multiplex PCR; TCRdb lists only in-frame clones, some missing. There are 160,000 or so clones in the sample; roughly 86% occur only once, and about 3.9% lies in the top ten. The source is a woman aged 55-69 years who had recovered from COVID-19. The sequenced sample consisted of peripheral blood. The gene calls are TRBV28 and TRBJ2-5, with 8 bases aligning to TRBD1. CDR3 loop: CASHPSGGQGAGETQYF. The CDR3 DNA reads TGTGCCAGCCACCCCTCCGGAGGACAGGGTGCGGGAGAGACCCAGTACTTC.